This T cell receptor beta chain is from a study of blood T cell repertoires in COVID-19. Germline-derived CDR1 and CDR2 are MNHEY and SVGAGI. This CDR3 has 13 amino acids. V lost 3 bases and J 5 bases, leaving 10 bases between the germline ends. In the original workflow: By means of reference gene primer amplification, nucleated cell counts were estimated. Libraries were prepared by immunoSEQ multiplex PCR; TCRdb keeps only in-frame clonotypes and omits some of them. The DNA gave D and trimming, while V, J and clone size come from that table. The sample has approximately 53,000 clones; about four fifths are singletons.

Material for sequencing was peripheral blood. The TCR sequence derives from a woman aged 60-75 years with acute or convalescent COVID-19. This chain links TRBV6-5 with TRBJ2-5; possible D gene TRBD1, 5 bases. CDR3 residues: CASSYQGRETQYF. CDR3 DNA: TGTGCCAGCAGTTATCAGGGTCGGGAGACCCAGTACTTC.